This T cell receptor beta chain was sequenced in a study of graft-versus-host responses after intestinal transplantation. Findings and caveats of the study: Subjects displaying graft-donor T cell macrochimerism possessed elevated graft-versus-host to host-versus-graft clonal ratios inside allografts. GvH clones turned up in recipient marrow; some had shown up first in ileum or blood.

Method: immunoSEQ multiplex PCR; TCRdb's copy keeps in-frame clones and lacks some. This table holds about 96,000 clones, around 90% found once. The germline gives CDR1 SGHAT, CDR2 FQNNGV. Trimming pared 1 base from V and 1 base from J, leaving 5 bases between. The length of the CDR3 is 14 residues. Worth noting for this clone: Its antigen is currently unknown.

This chain uses TRBV11-2 with TRBJ2-1, with D unclear. Sequences were derived from unstimulated CD4+ T cells sorted from spleen or lymph node cells, sampled before intestinal transplant. This TCR was sampled from a human donor who received an intestinal transplant. The CDR3 loop is CASSLVQSYNEQFF. The DNA of the CDR3 is TGTGCCAGCAGCTTAGTCCAGTCCTACAATGAGCAGTTCTTC.